This T cell receptor (beta chain) was obtained from a study of blood T cell repertoires in COVID-19. Overall study: From the United States, Italy and Spain came samples of acute and convalescent COVID-19. T cells, B-cell-depleted T cells, or PBMCs provided the cDNA or gDNA that served as material.

The length of the CDR3 is 15 residues. Deletions cut 3 bases from V and 0 bases from J, with 12 bases between. Germline V CDR1 and CDR2: LGHNA, YNFKEQ. As handled by the study authors: Scientists estimated how many nucleated cells there were by amplifying reference gene primers. Using immunoSEQ multiplex PCR, the repertoire was profiled, and TCRdb retains in-frame clones only, with some absent. V, J and clone size derive from that table, while D and trimming were established from the DNA sequence. The profile covers 65,000 to 80,000 clones, with 84% appearing a single time and approximately 12% taken by the ten largest.

The V and J genes are TRBV4-2 and TRBJ2-7; D is perhaps TRBD1 (6 bases). The sequencing input was peripheral blood. The origin of this receptor is a human donor in a cohort sampled during active COVID-19. The DNA of the CDR3 is TGTGCCAGCAGCCAGGGGGACACCAACTCCTACGAGCAGTACTTC. Protein product: CASSQGDTNSYEQYF.